Listed below are T cell receptor beta chains from one sample, sequenced in a study of blood T cell repertoires in COVID-19. Method: immunoSEQ multiplex PCR; TCRdb's copy keeps in-frame clones and lacks some. The sample carries a few hundred thousand clones, 80% to 90% recorded once. The source material was PBMCs or T cells enriched from blood (not recorded which). Receptors originate from a man under 40 who had recovered from COVID-19. Both conserved end residues are part of each CDR3. Each record gives: D gene, J gene, V gene, clone size, CDR3 DNA, CDR3 protein. A D gene is named only where the DNA matches it firmly. Size values are once, few and many counts, or a class for expanded clones, and some rows have none.

>TRBD2|TRBJ2-5|TRBV7-3|-
TGTGCCAGCAGCTTAAATGGCGGGGGGGCAGAGACCCAGTACTTC
CASSLNGGGAETQYF
>-|TRBJ1-5|TRBV6-1|once
TGTGCCAGCAGTGAAGCGATAGGGGAAAAGAGCAATCAGCCCCAGCATTTT
CASSEAIGEKSNQPQHF
>-|TRBJ2-7|TRBV5-6|-
TGTGCCAGCCGCCCCCCTTTCGGTAGCGACGAGCAGTACTTC
CASRPPFGSDEQYF
>TRBD1|TRBJ1-1|TRBV11-2|-
TGTGCCAGCAGCTCTACTAGAGGGACAGGCCTCACTGAAGCTTTCTTT
CASSSTRGTGLTEAFF
>-|TRBJ2-3|TRBV19|-
TGTGCCAGTAGTATAGAAGGCAGGGGCACAGATACGCAGTATTTT
CASSIEGRGTDTQYF
>TRBD2|TRBJ2-3|TRBV7-2|-
TGTGCCAGCAGCTTAGCGGGGACTAGCGGGGGGGCCTGGGATACGCAGTATTTT
CASSLAGTSGGAWDTQYF
>TRBD2|TRBJ2-3|TRBV5-1|few
TGCGCCAGCAGCTTGGGTCCTAGCGGAAGCACAGATACGCAGTATTTT
CASSLGPSGSTDTQYF
>-|TRBJ1-6|TRBV2|-
TGTGCCAGCAGTGAAGCGGGGGGTTGGGACCGGCCCCTCCACTTT
CASSEAGGWDRPLHF
>TRBD2|TRBJ2-1|TRBV7-3|-
TGTGCCAGCAGCTTCAGCGGGGGACCCTCTTACTCCTACAATGAGCAGTTCTTC
CASSFSGGPSYSYNEQFF
>TRBD1|TRBJ1-5|TRBV19|-
TGTGCCACCAGGGACAGGGCTAATCAGCCCCAGCATTTT
CATRDRANQPQHF
>-|TRBJ1-3|TRBV9|-
TGTGCCAGCAGCGTAGAGGGAGCCCATGCTTCCACTGGAAACACCATATATTTT
CASSVEGAHASTGNTIYF
>-|TRBJ1-2|TRBV11-1|-
TGTGCCAGCAGCTTAGCGACAGCCGAAGCTAACTATGGCTACACCTTC
CASSLATAEANYGYTF
>-|TRBJ2-6|TRBV15|-
TGTACCACCAGCAGAGGACAGTCTGGGGCCAACGTCCTGACTTTC
CTTSRGQSGANVLTF
>TRBD1|TRBJ1-2|TRBV6-4|-
TGTGCCAGCAGGACAGGGGCGGGGAACTATGGCTACACCTTC
CASRTGAGNYGYTF
>TRBD1|TRBJ2-2|TRBV7-9|few
TGTGCCAGCAGCGAAAGGACAGGGGCCGGGGAGCTGTTTTTT
CASSERTGAGELFF
>-|TRBJ2-7|TRBV7-9|-
TGTGCCAGCAGCTTAGTAGTGGAGCAGGGCGAGCAGTACTTC
CASSLVVEQGEQYF
>-|TRBJ2-1|TRBV15|-
TGTGCCACCAGCAGGGGAGGTGGCAGGATCTCCTACAATGAGCAGTTCTTC
CATSRGGGRISYNEQFF
>-|TRBJ2-3|TRBV9|-
TGTGCCAGCAGCGTAGCTCCTAGTTACCCGGATACGCAGTATTTT
CASSVAPSYPDTQYF
>TRBD1|TRBJ2-6|TRBV7-2|-
TGTGCCAGCAGCTTACGCAACAGGGGGTCTGGGGCCAACGTCCTGACTTTC
CASSLRNRGSGANVLTF
>-|TRBJ1-5|TRBV30|once
TGTGCCTGGAGTATACAGGGCAATCAGCCCCGGCATTTT
CAWSIQGNQPRHF
>-|TRBJ1-6|TRBV29-1|-
TGCAGCGTTAATCTAGGTTCGGGTTCACCCCTCCACTTT
CSVNLGSGSPLHF
>-|TRBJ1-2|TRBV7-6|-
TGTGCCAGCAGCCCGACTACAGGGCTGTTTCCTGGCTACACCTTC
CASSPTTGLFPGYTF
>-|TRBJ1-2|TRBV11-2|-
TGTGCCAGCAGCGGCCTGACAGAAGACTATGGCTACACCTTC
CASSGLTEDYGYTF
>-|TRBJ1-6|TRBV5-1|-
TGCGCCAGCAGCTTGGCCGTCAGTTATAATTCACCCCTCCACTTT
CASSLAVSYNSPLHF
>-|TRBJ1-2|TRBV12-3/TRBV12-4|-
TGTGCCAGCAGCTCAGACAGTTACTATGGCTACACCTTC
CASSSDSYYGYTF
>-|TRBJ2-3|TRBV11-3|-
TGTGCCAGCAGCTTGGACTCCACCGGGGCAGATACGCAGTATTTT
CASSLDSTGADTQYF
>-|TRBJ1-4|TRBV30|-
TGTGCATATAACAGGAGAAATGAAAAACTGTTTTTT
CAYNRRNEKLFF
>-|TRBJ1-1|TRBV9|-
TGTGCCAGCAGCGTAGACTCGAGGACAGCAAACACTGAAGCTTTCTTT
CASSVDSRTANTEAFF